A single sample gave rise to the 2 T cell receptor beta chains below, sequenced in a study of T cell repertoires in cytomegalovirus infection. The antigens of these receptors remain unknown. MiXCR, run by TCRdb on the reads, gives a single entry per CDR3 protein. Among about 700,000 distinct CDR3 sequences listed, 33% were seen once. This material consisted of cultured PBMCs, taken from culture after CMV antigen stimulation. The source is a human donor in good health (CMV status not recorded). Some clones in this sample may be carry-over from other donors' samples.

This clonotype was seen only a few times. The rearrangement links TRBV6-2 or TRBV6-3 to TRBJ2-7; 11 bases are shared with TRBD1. Germline lookup yields CDR1 MNHEY and CDR2 SVGEGT. With V trimmed by 6 bases and J by 3 bases, 10 bases remained unmatched. The CDR3 spans 16 residues. The CDR3 region is CASRPPGQGVFYEQYF. The CDR3 DNA is TGTGCCAGCAGGCCTCCGGGACAGGGGGTTTTCTACGAGCAGTACTTC.

A few counts support this clonotype. J is TRBJ2-2 and V is TRBV7-2; D remains unclear. Looked up from germline, CDR1 is SGHTA and CDR2 is FQGNSA. The CDR3 has 14 amino acids. The V and J ends lost 7 bases and 6 bases respectively, with 15 bases between them. CDR3 coding DNA: TGTGCCAGCAAAGAGAAGGCGGCGGCCGGGGAGCTGTTTTTT. It codes for CASKEKAAAGELFF.